This T cell receptor (beta chain) emerged from a study of Tregs in tolerant kidney transplant recipients. CD4+CD25+CD127- Tregs, CD4+CD25- non-Tregs, CD4 and CD8 cells were sorted. Note on this clone: Its antigen is undetermined.

The length of the CDR3 is 13 residues. Trimming stripped 1 base from V and 7 bases from J, with 11 bases between. The germline V gene encodes CDR1 SGHNT and CDR2 YYREEE (reference sequence). General study findings and limits: Activated donor B cell expansion appeared to reveal the most relevant donor-specific TCRbeta repertoire. The small number of patients limits these findings pending further validation. Biological reproducibility was not directly addressed in this study.

The assay was immunoSEQ multiplex PCR, and TCRdb's table has in-frame clones only and misses some. The sample records 240,000 or so clones, around 81% being singletons. This receptor was taken from a human donor in good health. Sequenced: CD4+ T cells from blood. This chain joins TRBV5-4 and TRBJ1-1, with D possibly being TRBD1 (5 bases). CDR3 in DNA: TGTGCCAGCAGCTTGCGAGGGGCGGATGAAGCTTTCTTT. It codes for CASSLRGADEAFF.